This is a list of T cell receptor beta chains from one sample in a study of blood T cells in healthy people across ages. Via MiXCR, TCRdb re-called the 5' RACE reads, giving one row per CDR3 protein. The sample holds approximately 820,000 distinct CDR3 sequences, around 45% seen once. Sequencing used blood. These receptor sequences come from a man in his fifties or sixties in good health. Both conserved end residues are part of each CDR3. The order of the fields is D gene, J gene, clone size, V gene, CDR3 DNA, CDR3 protein. A D gene is named only where the DNA matches it firmly. The size entry is marked missing in some rows and otherwise reads once, few, many or a size class.

>TRBD1|TRBJ2-7|few|TRBV12-3/TRBV12-4
TGTGCCAGCAGTTTAACCCTCGGGACAGGTCTTTCCTACGAGCAGTACTTC
CASSLTLGTGLSYEQYF
>NA|TRBJ2-2|NA|TRBV6-2/TRBV6-3
TGTGCGAGCAGTTACCCCGCAGGGCGGACCGGGGAGCTGTTTTTT
CASSYPAGRTGELFF
>TRBD1|TRBJ2-7|NA|TRBV2
TGTGCCAGCAGTCAACAGGGGTCCACCGCCTACGAGCAGTACTTC
CASSQQGSTAYEQYF
>NA|TRBJ2-1|NA|TRBV5-1
TGCGCCAGCAGCTTGGGCCCAGAGGCCAATGAGCAGTTCTTC
CASSLGPEANEQFF
>NA|TRBJ2-7|NA|TRBV14
TGTGCCAGCAGCCAAGCCAAAGCCCAGTACTTC
CASSQAKAQYF
>TRBD1|TRBJ1-5|few|TRBV12-3/TRBV12-4
TGTGCCAGCAGCCCCCGGGACAGAAATCAGCCCCAGCATTTT
CASSPRDRNQPQHF
>NA|TRBJ1-6|NA|TRBV7-6
TGTGCCAGCAGCTCCACGGACGGGCCGGCCCTACCCCTCCACTTT
CASSSTDGPALPLHF
>NA|TRBJ2-7|NA|TRBV9
TGTGCCAGCAGCGTTATGGAACTATCCTACGAGCAGTACTTC
CASSVMELSYEQYF
>NA|TRBJ2-5|few|TRBV18
TGTGCCAGCTCACCCGGAAGGACAGTTGATGAGACCCAGTACTTC
CASSPGRTVDETQYF
>TRBD2|TRBJ2-1|NA|TRBV4-1
TGCGCCAGCAGCCAAGATAGGGCTAGCGGGAGTGATGAGCAGTTCTTC
CASSQDRASGSDEQFF
>NA|TRBJ1-6|many|TRBV6-1
TGTGCCAGCATGTCTTTCGGGCTGAATAATTCACCCCTCCACTTT
CASMSFGLNNSPLHF
>NA|TRBJ2-7|NA|TRBV29-1
TGCAGCGCTGGTCGGGGGGCGGAGTACGAGCAGTACTTC
CSAGRGAEYEQYF
>NA|TRBJ2-3|few|TRBV28
TGTGCCAGCAGTCCCTCGAGTTGGGGCACAGATACGCAGTATTTT
CASSPSSWGTDTQYF
>TRBD2|TRBJ2-7|NA|TRBV9
TGTGCCAGCAGCTTAAGGGGACTAGCGGGGGGGGGCGATGAGCAGTACTTC
CASSLRGLAGGGDEQYF